One sample yielded the 23 T cell receptor beta chains listed below, sequenced in a study of T cell repertoires in cytomegalovirus infection. TCRdb used MiXCR to reprocess the reads, holding one entry per CDR3 protein. Here the sample spans about 78,000 distinct CDR3 sequences, approximately 42% being singletons. For these TCRs, the target antigens are not known. The specimen comprised CD8+ T cells from cultured PBMCs, sampled from culture after CMV antigen stimulation. These TCRs come from a human donor in good health (CMV status not recorded). Some clones in this sample may be carry-over from other donors' samples.

V usage is TRBV5-1 and J usage is TRBJ1-5, with D possibly matching TRBD1 (5 bases). The CDR3 is 16 amino acids. V lost 0 bases to trimming and J lost 4 bases, with 14 bases between them. Germline V lookup: CDR1 SGHRS, CDR2 YFSETQ. CDR3 bases: TGCGCCAGCAGCTTGGGGGTAGCGGGGCCAAATCAGCCCCAGCATTTT. Translation gives CASSLGVAGPNQPQHF.

The J gene is TRBJ2-1, the V gene TRBV11-2; D gene unclear. The CDR3 is made up of 12 amino acids. Trimming cost V 5 bases and J 7 bases, with 9 bases left between them. Germline CDR1 is SGHAT and CDR2 is FQNNGV. This CDR3 reads CASSPSWNEQFF. The CDR3 region has the DNA TGTGCCAGCAGCCCTAGTTGGAATGAGCAGTTCTTC.

This chain uses TRBV10-3 with TRBJ2-1; 7 bases map to TRBD2. The CDR3 is 14 residues long. Trimming at V came to 10 bases and at J to 3 bases, leaving 9 bases not matched to a gene. CDR1 ENHRY and CDR2 SYGVKD come from the germline V gene. Written as DNA, the CDR3 is TGTGCCACCGAGGGAGGGTCCTTCTACAATGAGCAGTTCTTC. Protein: CATEGGSFYNEQFF.

The chain links TRBV7-3 to TRBJ2-3; the D gene is possibly TRBD1 (7 bases). Trimming pared 8 bases from V and 4 bases from J, leaving 22 bases between. The CDR3 consists of 16 residues. CDR1 is SGHTA and CDR2 is FQGTGA in the germline V gene. CDR3 DNA sequence: TGTGCCAGCGGGGAGGCAGGAACAGGGGAGGCAGATACGCAGTATTTT. This sequence encodes CASGEAGTGEADTQYF.

In its sample, this clonotype was seen many times. The genes are TRBV2 and TRBJ2-4, with 11 nucleotides matching TRBD1. The CDR3 sequence is 16 residues long. Germline V gene data show CDR1 as SNHLY and CDR2 as FYNNEI. V gave up 6 bases and J gave up 7 bases; unmatched junction bases: 11. The DNA for the CDR3 is TGTGCCAGCAGGGGGGACAGGGGGGAGGATTGGAACATTCAGTACTTC. It encodes CASRGDRGEDWNIQYF.

This clonotype occurred a few times. The chain combines TRBV7-2 with TRBJ2-2; D unclear. This CDR3 is 15 amino acids long. V was pared by 1 base and J by 2 bases, with 8 bases between. The germline CDR1 and CDR2 sequences are SGHTA and FQGNSA. The CDR3: CASSLGGINTGELFF. In DNA form, the CDR3 reads TGTGCCAGCAGCTTAGGAGGAATCAACACCGGGGAGCTGTTTTTT.

This chain joins TRBV11-1 and TRBJ1-1; TRBD1 is a possible D gene (5 bases). Trimming took off 11 bases at V and 1 base at J, with 17 bases between the two ends. CDR3 length equals 14 residues. Per germline, CDR1 SGHAT and CDR2 FQDESV (reference sequence). CDR3 bases: TGTGCCGCAGGGTCACCCCCGGAGAACACTGAAGCTTTCTTT. It is translated as CAAGSPPENTEAFF.

The chain combines TRBV4-1 with TRBJ1-2, with D possibly matching TRBD1 (6 bases). The V end was cut by 1 base, the J end by 7 bases, with 10 bases between. CDR3 length: 13 residues. CDR1 is MGHRA, CDR2 YSYEKL, per germline. This CDR3 is CASSQAQGPGYTF. In nucleotides, the CDR3 is TGCGCCAGCAGCCAAGCGCAGGGGCCTGGCTACACCTTC.

As DNA, the CDR3 is TGCGCCAGCAGCAGTTCGACAGGGGAGACCGGGGAGCTGTTTTTT. Amino acids: CASSSSTGETGELFF. The chain has TRBV4-1 and TRBJ2-2, with 8 nucleotides matching TRBD1. V was pared by 5 bases and J by 5 bases, with 7 bases of the junction left unmatched. CDR1 and CDR2 (germline): MGHRA, YSYEKL. The CDR3 is 15 amino acids.

This chain joins TRBV4-2 and TRBJ1-1; TRBD1 matches 8 bases. Germline trimming cut 0 bases from V and 7 bases from J; bases unmatched to any gene: 7. Germline loops: CDR1 LGHNA, CDR2 YNFKEQ. The CDR3 covers 15 residues. The CDR3 DNA follows: TGTGCCAGCAGCCAAGAACAGGGGGTAGGGTTTGAAGCTTTCTTT. It yields the protein CASSQEQGVGFEAFF.

This clonotype was recorded a few times. The chain couples TRBV7-9 to TRBJ2-5; TRBD2 might be the D (6 bases). The germline V and J ends were trimmed by 0 bases and 5 bases, with 10 bases remaining between them. This CDR3 spans 14 amino acids. Germline V CDR1 and CDR2: SEHNR, FQNEAQ (reference sequence). CDR3 nucleotides: TGTGCCAGCAGCTTAGCGCGCGGAGGGGAGACCCAGTACTTC. Its translation: CASSLARGGETQYF. The variable domain in full, completed from reference TRBV7-9 and TRBJ2-5, reads DTGVSQNPRHKITKRGQNVTFRCDPISEHNRLYWYRQTLGQGPEFLTYFQNEAQLEKSRLLSDRFSAERPKGSFSTLEIQRTEQGDSAMYLCASSLARGGETQYFGPGTRLLVL.

This rearrangement joins TRBV7-6 to TRBJ2-1, with TRBD2 matching 13 bases. The CDR3 extends over 17 amino acids. CDR1 and CDR2 (germline): SGHVS, FNYEAQ. Trimming at V came to 4 bases and at J to 6 bases, leaving 9 bases not matched to a gene. The DNA of the CDR3 is TGTGCCAGCAGCTCGAGGGGGGGGACTAGCGGGGTCAATGAGCAGTTCTTC. Residues: CASSSRGGTSGVNEQFF.

This clonotype came up a few times. The chain combines TRBV7-2 with TRBJ2-7; 12 positions match TRBD2. The length of the CDR3 is 15 residues. The V segment lost 5 bases and the J segment 2 bases; nucleotides outside the gene matches: 4. Germline V CDR1 and CDR2: SGHTA, FQGNSA. This chain's CDR3 is CASSASGGGPYEQYF. CDR3 DNA sequence: TGTGCCAGCAGCGCTAGCGGGGGGGGACCCTACGAGCAGTACTTC.

The V call is TRBV12-3 or TRBV12-4, the J call TRBJ1-2; D not certain. This CDR3 comprises 12 residues. Trimming took 7 bases from V and 5 from J, leaving 11 bases between them. The CDR3 spells CASTAGEYGYTF. The CDR3 DNA reads TGTGCCAGCACCGCGGGAGAATATGGCTACACCTTC.

The rearrangement uses TRBV5-8 and TRBJ1-2; tentatively, D is TRBD1 (5 bases). V was shortened by 6 bases and J by 0 bases, with 18 bases between the two germline ends. CDR1 and CDR2 (germline): SGHTS, YDEGEE. The length of the CDR3 is 16 residues. CDR3 sequence: CASNQFGRASNYGYTF. The CDR3 DNA follows: TGTGCCAGCAACCAGTTCGGCAGGGCCTCTAACTATGGCTACACCTTC.

The table lists this clonotype with a few counts. The chain recombines TRBV7-9 with TRBJ2-1, with D possibly being TRBD2 (7 bases). V lost 2 bases, J lost 4 bases, and 15 bases lay in between. The CDR3 spans 16 residues. Germline assignment: CDR1 SEHNR and CDR2 FQNEAQ (reference sequence). The CDR3 DNA follows: TGTGCCAGCAGCTTAACTCGGGGGGCCGTTTACAATGAGCAGTTCTTC. Residues: CASSLTRGAVYNEQFF.

The CDR3 bases are TGCGCCAGCAGCCAAGAGGGGACAGGGGTTAACTATGGCTACACCTTC. Protein product: CASSQEGTGVNYGYTF. This sequence joins TRBV4-1 and TRBJ1-2; the match to TRBD1 covers 10 bases. The CDR3 sequence is 16 residues long. After removal of 0 bases from V and 1 base from J, the junction contained 2 bases not matched to a gene. Germline V lookup: CDR1 MGHRA, CDR2 YSYEKL.

The rearrangement joins TRBV24-1 to TRBJ2-1; D perhaps matches TRBD1 (5 bases). CDR3 length equals 13 residues. V was pared by 7 bases and J by 2 bases, with 8 bases between. The germline V gene encodes CDR1 KGHDR and CDR2 SFDVKD. The CDR3 spells CATSDSPYNEQFF. CDR3 nucleotide sequence: TGTGCCACCAGCGACAGCCCCTACAATGAGCAGTTCTTC.

Ten or more counts support this clonotype. This chain connects TRBV7-2 to TRBJ1-1; D might be TRBD1 (5 bases). Between the trimmed V and J ends, which lost 3 bases and 2 bases, there was a span of 10 bases. CDR1 and CDR2 from the germline V gene are SGHTA and FQGNSA. There are 14 residues in the CDR3. The CDR3 DNA reads as TGTGCCAGCAGCTTTACAGGCGGTAACACTGAAGCTTTCTTT. As protein: CASSFTGGNTEAFF.

This clonotype was seen more than once but under ten times. The rearrangement joins TRBV7-9 to TRBJ2-2; the D gene is possibly TRBD2 (5 bases). Germline V lookup: CDR1 SEHNR, CDR2 FQNEAQ (reference sequence). There are 16 residues in the CDR3. V lost 5 bases and J lost 2, with 15 bases in between. The CDR3 protein is CASSAPEGLNTGELFF. Here the CDR3 DNA reads TGTGCCAGCAGCGCCCCCGAGGGATTAAACACCGGGGAGCTGTTTTTT.

This clonotype was seen a handful of times. DNA for the CDR3: TGTGCCAGCAGAGCAGGCTACATCAGCTCCTACGAGCAGTACTTC. Translated, it gives CASRAGYISSYEQYF. The chain uses TRBV6-5 and TRBJ2-7; D remains ambiguous. Trimming stripped 6 bases from V and 0 bases from J, with 15 bases between. Germline CDR1 and CDR2: MNHEY and SVGAGI. The CDR3 loop spans 15 amino acids.

This clonotype was observed a few times. For the CDR3, the DNA is TGTGCCAGCAGCTTCTGGGAGGGCTGGGGCTACACCTTC. Translated: CASSFWEGWGYTF. The J gene is TRBJ1-2, the V gene TRBV11-2, with D hard to call. V lost 3 bases, J lost 8 bases, and 13 bases lay in between. CDR1 is SGHAT, CDR2 FQNNGV, per germline. The CDR3 covers 13 residues.

Here the CDR3 reads CASHRGSQETQYF. CDR3 nucleotides: TGTGCCAGCCACCGGGGGTCTCAAGAGACCCAGTACTTC. This chain links TRBV28 with TRBJ2-5; perhaps TRBD2 as D (6 bases). The CDR3 is 13 residues long. Germline-derived CDR1 and CDR2 are MDHEN and SYDVKM. V was pared by 8 bases and J by 2 bases, with 12 bases between.